These 7 T cell receptor beta chains came from one sample sequenced in a study of blood T cell repertoires in COVID-19 (dated by TCRdb to about 2020). The library was produced with the immunoSEQ multiplex PCR assay. TCRdb provides this immuneACCESS table in a form limited to in-frame rearrangements. Some clones are lacking; in checked studies, under half of them reflect an unresolved V gene, and why the rest are absent is not known. In all, the sample holds around 180,000 clones, and 86% of those were seen once. The ten biggest clones cover under 3% of the sample. Input material: peripheral blood. Receptors were obtained from a woman aged 25 to 39 with active or convalescent COVID-19.

V usage is TRBV5-4 and J usage is TRBJ2-7, with 9 nucleotides matching TRBD2. Germline V gene lookup returns CDR1 SGHNT and CDR2 YYREEE (reference sequence). J was trimmed by 3 bases and V by 4 bases; bases with no gene match: 20. The CDR3 is 19 amino acids. CDR3 loop: CASSDRGSGSRVTLYEQYF. As DNA, the CDR3 is TGTGCCAGCAGCGATAGGGGTAGCGGGAGTAGGGTTACTCTCTACGAGCAGTACTTC.

This clone was counted once. V usage is TRBV5-1 and J usage is TRBJ2-7; 7 bases match TRBD1. The CDR3 runs to 15 residues. V was pared by 0 bases and J by 3 bases, with 6 bases of the junction left unmatched. From germline, CDR1 is SGHRS and CDR2 YFSETQ. CDR3 loop: CASSLGQGKVYEQYF. The CDR3 DNA reads TGCGCCAGCAGCTTGGGACAGGGTAAAGTCTACGAGCAGTACTTC.

The J gene is TRBJ2-1, the V gene TRBV6-5, with a tentative D call TRBD2 (6 bases). V shed 5 bases and J shed 7 bases, with 15 bases lying between them. This CDR3 region has 14 residues. Germline V CDR1 and CDR2: MNHEY, SVGAGI. This CDR3 is CASSLSGLINEQFF. CDR3 DNA sequence: TGTGCCAGCAGTCTGTCGGGACTCATTAATGAGCAGTTCTTC.

The chain couples TRBV19 to TRBJ2-5, with D tentatively TRBD1 (5 bases). Germline V gene data show CDR1 as LNHDA and CDR2 as SQIVND (reference sequence). The CDR3 consists of 16 residues. Trimming took off 4 bases at V and 1 base at J, with 16 bases between the two ends. The CDR3 here is CASSRGLNSPQETQYF. As DNA, the CDR3 is TGTGCCAGTAGTAGGGGCCTGAACAGCCCCCAAGAGACCCAGTACTTC.

This rearrangement joins TRBV10-3 to TRBJ2-1, with 8 bases that match TRBD1. CDR1 ENHRY and CDR2 SYGVKD come from the germline V gene. Trimming at V came to 6 bases and at J to 5 bases, leaving 3 bases not matched to a gene. This CDR3 has 13 residues. The CDR3 region has the DNA TGTGCCATCAGGGGACAGGTAGACAATGAGCAGTTCTTC. This translates into CAIRGQVDNEQFF.

The rearrangement joins TRBV24-1 to TRBJ1-2; D is undetermined. Germline CDR1 reads KGHDR; CDR2 reads SFDVKD. This CDR3 has 13 amino acids. V lost 12 bases to trimming and J lost 1 base, with 14 bases between them. CDR3 amino acids: CAVRGSDNYGYTF. The CDR3 region has the DNA TGTGCCGTCCGGGGTTCAGATAACTATGGCTACACCTTC.

V and J are TRBV23-1 and TRBJ2-1; 15 bases are shared with TRBD2. TRBV23-1 is designated an ORF whose function remains uncertain. The CDR3 runs to 19 residues. The J segment lost 0 bases and the V segment lost 0 bases, leaving 3 bases of the junction unmatched. The CDR3 here is CASSQSGTSGRTSYNEQFF. For the CDR3, the DNA is TGCGCCAGCAGTCAATCGGGGACTAGCGGGAGGACCTCCTACAATGAGCAGTTCTTC.